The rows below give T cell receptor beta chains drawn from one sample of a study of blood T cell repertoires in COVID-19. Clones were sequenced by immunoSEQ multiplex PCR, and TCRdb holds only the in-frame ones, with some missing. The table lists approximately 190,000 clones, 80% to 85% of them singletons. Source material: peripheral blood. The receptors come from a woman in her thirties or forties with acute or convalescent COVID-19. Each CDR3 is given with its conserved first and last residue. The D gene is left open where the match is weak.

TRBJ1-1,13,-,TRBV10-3,CAISGHINTEAFF
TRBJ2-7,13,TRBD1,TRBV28,CASKPGQTYEQYF
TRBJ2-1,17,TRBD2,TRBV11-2,CASSLVGGLAGAYEQFF
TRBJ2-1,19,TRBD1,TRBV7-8,CASSSDLVEDRVRVNEQFF
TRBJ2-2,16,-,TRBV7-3,CASSPNPTRDTGELFF
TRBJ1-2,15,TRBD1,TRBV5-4,CASSFPGQGAPGYTF
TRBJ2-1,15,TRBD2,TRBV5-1,CASSPMTSGSGEQFF
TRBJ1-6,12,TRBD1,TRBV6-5,CATRQGGSPLHF
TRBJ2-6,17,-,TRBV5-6,CASRWGGPYSGANVLTF
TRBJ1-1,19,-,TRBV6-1,CASSEATPLAGGLNTEAFF
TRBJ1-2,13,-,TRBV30,CAWGPSGKVGYTF
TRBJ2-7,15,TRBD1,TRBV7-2,CASKTYRGLSYEQYF
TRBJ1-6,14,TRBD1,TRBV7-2,CASSTGGSSSPLHF